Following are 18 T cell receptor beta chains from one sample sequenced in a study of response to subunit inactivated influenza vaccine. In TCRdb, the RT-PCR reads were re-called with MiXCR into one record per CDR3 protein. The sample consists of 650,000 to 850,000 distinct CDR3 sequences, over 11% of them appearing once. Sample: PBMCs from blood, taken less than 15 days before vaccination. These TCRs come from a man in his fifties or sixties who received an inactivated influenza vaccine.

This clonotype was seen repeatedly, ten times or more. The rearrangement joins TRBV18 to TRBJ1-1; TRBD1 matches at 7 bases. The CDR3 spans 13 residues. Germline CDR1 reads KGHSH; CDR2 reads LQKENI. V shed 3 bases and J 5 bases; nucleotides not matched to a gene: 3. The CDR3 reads CASSPGQETEAFF. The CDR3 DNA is TGTGCCAGCTCACCTGGACAGGAGACTGAAGCTTTCTTT.

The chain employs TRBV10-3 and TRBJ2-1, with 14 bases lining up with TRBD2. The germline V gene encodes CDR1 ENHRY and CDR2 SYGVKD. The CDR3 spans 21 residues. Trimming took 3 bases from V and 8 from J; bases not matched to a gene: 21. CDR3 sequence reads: CAISESRVTSGGEFQGDEQFF. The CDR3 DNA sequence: TGTGCCATCAGTGAATCTAGGGTGACTAGCGGGGGGGAATTCCAGGGCGATGAGCAGTTCTTC.

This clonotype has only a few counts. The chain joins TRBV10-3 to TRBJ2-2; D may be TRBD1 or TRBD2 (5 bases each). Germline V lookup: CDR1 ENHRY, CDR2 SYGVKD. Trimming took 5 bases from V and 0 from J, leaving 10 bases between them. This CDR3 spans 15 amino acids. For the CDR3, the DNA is TGTGCCATCAGTTCCCAGGGACCGAACACCGGGGAGCTGTTTTTT. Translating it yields CAISSQGPNTGELFF.

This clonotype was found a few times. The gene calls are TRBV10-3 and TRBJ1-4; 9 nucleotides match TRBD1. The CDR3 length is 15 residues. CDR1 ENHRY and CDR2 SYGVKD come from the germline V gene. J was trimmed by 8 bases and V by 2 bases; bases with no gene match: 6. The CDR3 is CAISETGGVGEKLFF. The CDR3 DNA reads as TGTGCCATCAGTGAGACAGGGGGCGTCGGAGAAAAACTGTTTTTT.

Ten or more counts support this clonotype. CDR3 sequence reads: CASSPSENTEAFF. Here the CDR3 DNA reads TGTGCCAGCAGCCCGAGCGAGAACACTGAAGCTTTCTTT. The J gene is TRBJ1-1, the V gene TRBV9; D gene uncertain. From germline, CDR1 is SGDLS and CDR2 YYNGEE. V was pared by 4 bases and J by 1 base, with 8 bases between. The CDR3 has 13 residues.

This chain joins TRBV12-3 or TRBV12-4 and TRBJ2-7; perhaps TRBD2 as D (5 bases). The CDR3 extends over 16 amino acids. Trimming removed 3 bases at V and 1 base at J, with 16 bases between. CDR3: CASSLGVWQESYEQYF. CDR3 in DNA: TGTGCCAGCAGTTTGGGAGTTTGGCAGGAATCCTACGAGCAGTACTTC.

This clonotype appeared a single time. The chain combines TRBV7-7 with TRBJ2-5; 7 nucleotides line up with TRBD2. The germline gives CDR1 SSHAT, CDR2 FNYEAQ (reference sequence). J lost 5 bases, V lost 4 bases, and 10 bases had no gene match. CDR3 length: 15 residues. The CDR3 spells CASSSVPGEGETQYF. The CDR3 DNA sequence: TGTGCCAGCAGCTCGGTACCGGGGGAGGGGGAGACCCAGTACTTC.

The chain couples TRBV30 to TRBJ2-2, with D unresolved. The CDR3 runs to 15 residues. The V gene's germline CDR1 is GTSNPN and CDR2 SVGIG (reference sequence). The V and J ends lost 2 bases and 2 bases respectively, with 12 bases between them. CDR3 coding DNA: TGTGCCTGGAGTAAGGGATCTATAAACACCGGGGAGCTGTTTTTT. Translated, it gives CAWSKGSINTGELFF.

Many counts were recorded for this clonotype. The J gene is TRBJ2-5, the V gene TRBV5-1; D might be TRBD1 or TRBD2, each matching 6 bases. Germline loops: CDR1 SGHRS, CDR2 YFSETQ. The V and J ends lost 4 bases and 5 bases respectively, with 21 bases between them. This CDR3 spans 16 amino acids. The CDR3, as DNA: TGCGCCAGCAGCCGGACTACCACAGGGTTAGGGGAGACCCAGTACTTC. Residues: CASSRTTTGLGETQYF. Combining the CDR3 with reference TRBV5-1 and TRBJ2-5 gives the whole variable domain KAGVTQTPRYLIKTRGQQVTLSCSPISGHRSVSWYQQTPGQGLQFLFEYFSETQRNKGNFPGRFSGRQFSNSRSEMNVSTLELGDSALYLCASSRTTTGLGETQYFGPGTRLLVL.

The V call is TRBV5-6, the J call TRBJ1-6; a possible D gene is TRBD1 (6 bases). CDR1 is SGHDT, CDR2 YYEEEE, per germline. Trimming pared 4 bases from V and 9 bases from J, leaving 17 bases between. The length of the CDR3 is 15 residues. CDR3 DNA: TGTGCCAGCAGCCCCGGAGGGGGGATCGTTTCACCCCTCCACTTT. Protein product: CASSPGGGIVSPLHF.

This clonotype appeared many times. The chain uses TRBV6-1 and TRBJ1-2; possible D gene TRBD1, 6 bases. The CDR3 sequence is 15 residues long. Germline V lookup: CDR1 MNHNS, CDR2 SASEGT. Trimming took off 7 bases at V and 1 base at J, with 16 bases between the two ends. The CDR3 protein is CASNEDRALNYGYTF. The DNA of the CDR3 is TGTGCCAGCAATGAGGACAGAGCCCTTAACTATGGCTACACCTTC.

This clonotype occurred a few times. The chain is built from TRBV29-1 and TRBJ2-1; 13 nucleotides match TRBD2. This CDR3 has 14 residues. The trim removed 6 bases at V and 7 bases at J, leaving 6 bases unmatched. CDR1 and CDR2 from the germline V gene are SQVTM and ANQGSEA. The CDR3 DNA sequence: TGCAGCGTAGGGACTAGCGGGATGGTTAATGAGCAGTTCTTC. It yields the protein CSVGTSGMVNEQFF.

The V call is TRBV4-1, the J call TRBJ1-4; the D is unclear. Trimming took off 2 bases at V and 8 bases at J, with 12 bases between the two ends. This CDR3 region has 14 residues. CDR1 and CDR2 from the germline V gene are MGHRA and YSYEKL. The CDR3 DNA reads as TGCGCCAGCAGCCAACAACAGCTTCGGGAAAAACTGTTTTTT. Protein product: CASSQQQLREKLFF.

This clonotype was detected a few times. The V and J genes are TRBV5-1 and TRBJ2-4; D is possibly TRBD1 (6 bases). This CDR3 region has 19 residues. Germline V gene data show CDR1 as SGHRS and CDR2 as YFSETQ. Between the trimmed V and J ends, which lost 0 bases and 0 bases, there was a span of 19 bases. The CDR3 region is CASSLGRDIPSLAKNIQYF. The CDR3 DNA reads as TGCGCCAGCAGCTTGGGCCGGGACATCCCTTCCCTAGCCAAAAACATTCAGTACTTC.

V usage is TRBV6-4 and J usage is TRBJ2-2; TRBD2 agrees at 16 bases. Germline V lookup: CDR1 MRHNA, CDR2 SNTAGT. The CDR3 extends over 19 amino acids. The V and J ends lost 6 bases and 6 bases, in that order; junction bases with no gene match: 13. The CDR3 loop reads CASSPRPGTSGRASGELFF. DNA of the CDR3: TGTGCCAGCAGCCCTCGTCCCGGGACTAGCGGGAGGGCCTCCGGGGAGCTGTTTTTT.

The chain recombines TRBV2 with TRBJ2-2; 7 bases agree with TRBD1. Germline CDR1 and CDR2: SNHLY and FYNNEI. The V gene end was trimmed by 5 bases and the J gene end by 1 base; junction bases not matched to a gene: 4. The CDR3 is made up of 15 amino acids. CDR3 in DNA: TGTGCCAGCAGTTCGACAGGGTTGAACACCGGGGAGCTGTTTTTT. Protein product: CASSSTGLNTGELFF.

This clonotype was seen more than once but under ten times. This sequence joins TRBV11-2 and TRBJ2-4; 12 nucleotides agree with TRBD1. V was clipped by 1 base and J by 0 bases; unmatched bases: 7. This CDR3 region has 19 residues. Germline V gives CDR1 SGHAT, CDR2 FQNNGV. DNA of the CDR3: TGTGCCAGCAGCTTAGGGGGGACAGGGGGCTTGGGAGCCAAAAACATTCAGTACTTC. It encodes CASSLGGTGGLGAKNIQYF. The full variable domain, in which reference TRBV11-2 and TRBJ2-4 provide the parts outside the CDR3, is EAGVAQSPRYKIIEKRQSVAFWCNPISGHATLYWYQQILGQGPKLLIQFQNNGVVDDSQLPKDRFSAERLKGVDSTLKIQPAKLEDSAVYLCASSLGGTGGLGAKNIQYFGAGTRLSVL.

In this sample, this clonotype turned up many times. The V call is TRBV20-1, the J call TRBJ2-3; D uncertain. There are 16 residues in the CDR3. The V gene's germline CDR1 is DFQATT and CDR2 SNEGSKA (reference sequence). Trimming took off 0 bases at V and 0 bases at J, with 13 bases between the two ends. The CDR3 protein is CSAREGRVLSTDTQYF. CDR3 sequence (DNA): TGCAGTGCTAGAGAGGGCCGCGTTCTTAGCACAGATACGCAGTATTTT.